Shown below are 28 T cell receptor beta chains from a single sample sequenced in a study of tumor and adjacent non-tumor tissue in lung cancer. TCRbeta libraries were built with three rounds of nested PCR, modified from ARM-PCR. TCRdb fed the multiplex PCR reads into MiXCR, producing one record per CDR3 protein. This sample has 81,000 or so distinct CDR3 sequences; over 80% occur once, and the top ten carry less than 15%. The template was RNA from unsorted bulk tissue. The sequenced sample was lung tumor tissue. These receptors all stem from a woman between 45 and 60 years old with non-small cell lung cancer.

V and J are TRBV29-1 and TRBJ2-1, with TRBD2 matching over 10 bases. The CDR3 covers 15 residues. Germline V gene data show CDR1 as SQVTM and CDR2 as ANQGSEA. The CDR3 DNA is TGCAGAGTCGAAGCTTTCCTAGCGGGAGTGGATGAGCAGTTCTTC. As protein: CRVEAFLAGVDEQFF.

This clonotype was found a few times. This clone may be a read error of a much larger clone one base away. This chain uses TRBV9 with TRBJ2-3, with D perhaps assigned TRBD1 or TRBD2 (6 bases each). Germline CDR1 is SGDLS and CDR2 is YYNGEE. There are 15 residues in the CDR3. The V and J ends lost 2 bases and 3 bases respectively, with 13 bases between them. CDR3 in DNA: TGTGCCAGCAGCGTTAGGGGGGAGATGACAGATACGCAGTATTTT. The encoded protein is CASSVRGEMTDTQYF. The variable domain in full, with the rest retrieved from reference TRBV9 and TRBJ2-3, is DSGVTQTPKHLITATGQRVTLRCSPRSGDLSVYWYQQSLDQGLQFLIQYYNGEERAKGNILERFSAQQFPDLHSELNLSSLELGDSALYFCASSVRGEMTDTQYFGPGTRLTVL.

This clonotype was detected only a few times. This may arise from a read error, as a much more abundant clone is one base away. V usage is TRBV7-8 and J usage is TRBJ2-5; 10 bases map to TRBD1. This CDR3 contains 17 residues. The V gene's germline CDR1 is SGHVS and CDR2 FQNEAQ. The V and J ends lost 9 bases and 2 bases, in that order; junction bases with no gene match: 15. As DNA, the CDR3 is TGTGCCAGGAGCCCTAGAAGACAGGGGGCTCGGCAAGAGACCCAGTACTTC. Its translation is CARSPRRQGARQETQYF.

The rearrangement links TRBV5-6 to TRBJ1-6; TRBD1 is a possible D gene (6 bases). In germline, CDR1 is SGHDT, CDR2 YYEEEE. The CDR3 has 16 residues. V was cut by 6 bases and J by 10 bases, with 23 bases left in between. CDR3 DNA: TGTGCCAGCAATTTCTCTGGCAGGGGATTAAGATCACCCCTCCACTTT. Its translation: CASNFSGRGLRSPLHF.

With regard to this clonotype: The junction does not match germline at one end; this may be a read error. The rearrangement uses TRBV5-5 and TRBJ2-7; the match to TRBD1 covers 9 bases. The germline V gene has CDR1 SGHKS and CDR2 YYEKEE (reference sequence). The CDR3 has 15 amino acids. CDR3 residues: CASSQDGQGTYEQYF. As DNA, the CDR3 is TGTGCCAGCAGTCAAGACGGACAGGGGACCTATGAGCAGTACTTC.

In regard to this clonotype: A read error is possible here, since a much larger clone lies one base away. The chain recombines TRBV19 with TRBJ2-6; either TRBD1 or TRBD2 may fit D (5 bases each). The CDR3 sequence is 13 residues long. From germline, CDR1 is LNHDA and CDR2 SQIVND (reference sequence). CDR3 sequence (DNA): TGTGCCAGTAGTATGACCGGGGCCAACCTCCTGACTTTC. Translation: CASSMTGANLLTF. Combining the CDR3 with reference TRBV19 and TRBJ2-6 gives the whole variable domain DGGITQSPKYLFRKEGQNVTLSCEQNLNHDAMYWYRQDPGQGLRLIYYSQIVNDFQKGDIAEGYSVSREKKESFPLTVTSAQKNPTAFYLCASSMTGANLLTFGAGSRLTVL.

As to this clonotype: The junction departs from the called germline gene at one end, perhaps through a read error. The chain combines TRBV6-1 with TRBJ2-1; 11 bases line up with TRBD2. Germline-derived CDR1 and CDR2 are MNHNS and SASEGT. The CDR3 is made up of 18 amino acids. This CDR3 is CACRRQTSGITSYNEQFF. As DNA, the CDR3 is TGTGCCTGCAGAAGACAGACTAGCGGGATTACCTCCTACAATGAGCAGTTCTTC.

This clonotype is termed medium-sized. The chain joins TRBV28 to TRBJ2-1; TRBD2 matches 10 bases. With V trimmed by 7 bases and J by 4 bases, 4 bases remained unmatched. The germline CDR1 and CDR2 sequences are MDHEN and SYDVKM. The CDR3 totals 14 residues. In nucleotides, the CDR3 is TGTGCCAGCATTCTGACTAGCGGGTACAATGAGCAGTTCTTC. It specifies CASILTSGYNEQFF.

To note about this clonotype: At one end, the junction sequence differs from germline, possibly due to a read error. This chain links TRBV11-2 with TRBJ2-3; a possible D gene is TRBD2 (6 bases). Per germline, CDR1 SGHAT and CDR2 FQNNGV. The CDR3 is 16 amino acids. In nucleotides, the CDR3 is TGTGCCAGCTGCTTACGGACGGGAGACTCCACAGATACGCAGTATTTT. Protein: CASCLRTGDSTDTQYF.

On this clonotype itself: An end of the junction differs from the germline gene, which may be a read error. V usage is TRBV7-2 and J usage is TRBJ2-7, with 10 bases fitting TRBD2. The CDR3 covers 15 residues. Germline V gene sequence: CDR1 SGHTA, CDR2 FQGNSA. The CDR3 protein is CASSYLAGGAYKQYF. The CDR3 bases are TGTGCCAGCAGCTACTTAGCGGGAGGAGCCTACAAGCAGTACTTC.

A few counts support this clonotype. Since a much larger clone is just one base distant, this may be a read error. The chain is built from TRBV28 and TRBJ2-6; D might be TRBD1 or TRBD2, each matching 6 bases. The CDR3 spans 18 residues. Per germline, CDR1 MDHEN and CDR2 SYDVKM. As DNA, the CDR3 is TGTGCCAGCAGTTTATGGAGGGGGGCCGGGTCTGGGGCCAAAGTCCTGACTTTC. Translating it yields CASSLWRGAGSGAKVLTF. Complete variable domain (other parts from reference TRBV28 and TRBJ2-6): DVKVTQSSRYLVKRTGEKVFLECVQDMDHENMFWYRQDPGLGLRLIYFSYDVKMKEKGDIPEGYSVSREKKERFSLILESASTNQTSMYLCASSLWRGAGSGAKVLTFGAGSRLTVL.

With regard to this clonotype: The junction does not match germline at one end; this may be a read error. The chain is built from TRBV29-1 and TRBJ1-2, with 11 bases matching TRBD1. Germline V gives CDR1 SQVTM, CDR2 ANQGSEA. CDR3 length equals 16 residues. CDR3 amino acids: CSVEGWDRGDLYGYIF. DNA of the CDR3: TGCAGCGTTGAAGGTTGGGACAGGGGGGACCTCTACGGCTACATCTTC.

Comment on this clonotype: At one boundary the junction diverges from the germline segment, which might be a read error. The J gene is TRBJ2-5, the V gene TRBV5-4; tentatively, D is TRBD2 (5 bases). CDR3 size: 14 residues. Germline CDR1 reads SGHNT; CDR2 reads YYREEE (reference sequence). The CDR3 region has the DNA TGTGCCAGCGGCTTTGACTACTCACAAGAGACCCAGTACTTC. The encoded protein is CASGFDYSQETQYF.

A note on this clonotype: This may arise from a read error, as a much more abundant clone is one base away. This chain uses TRBV5-1 with TRBJ2-1; D is perhaps TRBD2 (6 bases). The V gene lost 2 bases and the J gene lost 7 bases, with 10 bases spanning the gap. This CDR3 is built from 13 residues. Germline CDR1 reads SGHRS; CDR2 reads YFSETQ. The CDR3 loop reads CASSLSGWNEQFF. CDR3 nucleotide sequence: TGCGCCAGCAGCTTAAGCGGGTGGAATGAGCAGTTCTTC. Full variable domain (remainder filled in from reference TRBV5-1 and TRBJ2-1): KAGVTQTPRYLIKTRGQQVTLSCSPISGHRSVSWYQQTPGQGLQFLFEYFSETQRNKGNFPGRFSGRQFSNSRSEMNVSTLELGDSALYLCASSLSGWNEQFFGPGTRLTVL.

Of note for this clonotype: One end of the junction varies from germline; a read error may be responsible. This chain joins TRBV29-1 and TRBJ2-3, with D possibly being TRBD2 (6 bases). Germline V lookup: CDR1 SQVTM, CDR2 ANQGSEA. CDR3 length equals 16 residues. The DNA for the CDR3 is TGCAACGCTCCGGGACTCCGAGCGGGTAGCACAGATAAGCAGTATTTT. It is translated as CNAPGLRAGSTDKQYF.

This clonotype is judged medium-sized. The chain links TRBV29-1 to TRBJ2-1; 7 nucleotides agree with TRBD1. The CDR3 runs to 14 residues. Germline lookup yields CDR1 SQVTM and CDR2 ANQGSEA. V trimming: 6 bases; J trimming: 0 bases; junction bases outside the gene matches: 5. The CDR3 loop reads CSVGQWSSYNEQFF. CDR3 nucleotides: TGCAGCGTGGGACAGTGGAGCTCCTACAATGAGCAGTTCTTC.

The CDR3: CACWDRGNSPLHF. In DNA form, the CDR3 reads TGTGCCTGTTGGGACAGGGGGAATTCACCCCTCCACTTT. The V gene is TRBV19, the J gene TRBJ1-6, with 11 bases identical to TRBD1. The length of the CDR3 is 13 residues. The germline V gene has CDR1 LNHDA and CDR2 SQIVND (reference sequence). The V and J ends lost 11 bases and 7 bases, in that order; junction bases with no gene match: 4.

Remarks on this clonotype: Relative to the germline gene, one junction end is altered; a read error may explain this. The rearrangement joins TRBV4-1 to TRBJ1-1; possible D gene TRBD1, 5 bases. Germline V gene data show CDR1 as MGHRA and CDR2 as YSYEKL. The CDR3 totals 16 residues. Here the CDR3 reads CASNQDLYRWSTEAFF. The DNA for the CDR3 is TGCGCCAGCAACCAAGATTTGTACAGGTGGAGCACTGAAGCTTTCTTT.

On this clonotype: A much larger clonotype is one base distant, so this may be a read error. The CDR3, as DNA: TGTGCCAGCAGCTTAGAGGTTGGGGCGGAAGTCGTTGTAAATGAGCAGTTCTTC. Translation: CASSLEVGAEVVVNEQFF. The chain joins TRBV7-2 to TRBJ2-1, with D tentatively TRBD1 (5 bases). This CDR3 is built from 18 residues. Trimming took 1 base from V and 7 from J, leaving 23 bases between them. Looked up from germline, CDR1 is SGHTA and CDR2 is FQGNSA.

To note about this clonotype: One end of the junction fails to match germline, which may point to a read error. The rearrangement uses TRBV6-2 or TRBV6-3 and TRBJ2-7, with D hard to call. CDR1 and CDR2 from the germline V gene are MNHEY and SVGEGT. The CDR3 runs to 13 residues. The CDR3 region is CASIHSVSYEQHF. The CDR3 nucleotides read TGTGCCAGCATTCACAGTGTCTCCTACGAGCAGCACTTC.

The V and J genes are TRBV11-2 and TRBJ2-7, with D perhaps matching TRBD2 (6 bases). V was cut by 5 bases and J by 2 bases, with 13 bases left in between. This CDR3 region has 14 residues. Germline-derived CDR1 and CDR2 are SGHAT and FQNNGV. The CDR3 coding sequence is TGTGCCAGCAGCACCATAGCGGCGCCCTACGAGCAGTACTTC. Protein sequence: CASSTIAAPYEQYF.

Concerning this clonotype itself: This may be a read error, as it is one base from a much larger clone. The chain is built from TRBV5-1 and TRBJ1-1; D remains ambiguous. The germline V gene has CDR1 SGHRS and CDR2 YFSETQ. The CDR3 is 15 residues long. The CDR3 loop reads CTSSFGDDPNTEAFF. CDR3 bases: TGCACCAGCAGCTTCGGTGACGATCCTAACACTGAAGCTTTCTTT.

As regards this clonotype: The junction differs from germline at one of its ends, possibly a read error. This rearrangement joins TRBV10-2 to TRBJ1-1, with D possibly TRBD1 on 6 matching bases. Germline CDR1 and CDR2: WSHSY and SAAADI. There are 15 residues in the CDR3. The CDR3, as DNA: TGTGCCAGCAAAACGACAGGCGTCATGAACACTGAAGTTTTCTTT. This translates into CASKTTGVMNTEVFF.

The table lists this clonotype with a few counts. The junction shows a germline mismatch at one end, possibly a read error. The chain has TRBV6-2 or TRBV6-3 and TRBJ2-4; D remains ambiguous. This CDR3 comprises 13 residues. Germline V gene data show CDR1 as MNHEY and CDR2 as SVGEGT. The CDR3 sequence: CTSSYSTPNIQYF. Here the CDR3 DNA reads TGTACCAGCAGTTACTCTACTCCGAACATTCAGTACTTC.

Points on this clonotype: At one boundary the junction diverges from the germline segment, which might be a read error. The genes are TRBV4-3 and TRBJ2-6; a possible D gene is TRBD1 (5 bases). Germline V CDR1 and CDR2: LGHNA, YSLEER. CDR3 length equals 17 residues. The CDR3 DNA is TGCGCCAGCAGCCAAGACGCAGGTATATCTGGGGCTAACGTCCTGACTTTC. Translating it yields CASSQDAGISGANVLTF.

In regard to this clonotype: Sequence at one end of the junction differs from germline and may be a read error. This chain connects TRBV11-2 to TRBJ2-1, with TRBD2 matching 9 bases. CDR1 and CDR2 from the germline V gene are SGHAT and FQNNGV. CDR3 length equals 14 residues. The CDR3 DNA follows: TGTACCAGCAGTTTACTAGCGGGTGTCGGTGAGCAGTTCTTC. Encoded protein: CTSSLLAGVGEQFF.

Notes on this clonotype: The junction shows a germline mismatch at one end, possibly a read error. This chain uses TRBV4-1 with TRBJ1-1; 8 bases fit TRBD1. Germline-derived CDR1 and CDR2 are MGHRA and YSYEKL. CDR3 length equals 16 residues. CDR3 nucleotides: TGCGCCAACTGCCAAGATCTCTACAGGGGGAACACTGAAACTTTCTTT. Its protein product is CANCQDLYRGNTETFF.

This clonotype showed up just once. At one end, the junction sequence differs from germline, possibly due to a read error. The J gene is TRBJ2-1, the V gene TRBV12-3 or TRBV12-4; 13 nucleotides align to TRBD2. The CDR3 has 15 amino acids. The DNA of the CDR3 is TGTGCGAGCAAACCGGGACTAGCGGGAACCAATGAGCACTTCTTC. The encoded protein is CASKPGLAGTNEHFF.